A selection of T cell receptor beta chains follows, all from one sample in a study of T cells in Graves' hyperthyroidism and ophthalmopathy. Each CDR3 protein gets one entry after TCRdb re-called the multiplex PCR reads with MiXCR. Of about 600,000 distinct CDR3 sequences listed, more than 13% were seen once; the top ten hold roughly 7.1%. The material sequenced was blood. The receptors were sampled from a woman aged 18-30 years with Graves' ophthalmopathy. CDR3s include the opening cysteine and the closing phenylalanine or tryptophan. A D gene is named only where the DNA matches it firmly. Expanded clones get a size class; other rows say once, few or many, or leave the size out.

j_call: TRBJ2-1; v_call: TRBV11-1; clone_size: many; cdr3_length: 15; d_call: NA; cdr3_aa: CASSLGGRSNNEQFF; cdr3_nt: TGTGCCAGCAGCTTAGGAGGGAGAAGTAACAATGAGCAGTTCTTC
j_call: TRBJ2-1; v_call: TRBV2; clone_size: many; cdr3_length: 18; d_call: TRBD1; cdr3_aa: CASSEYGTGADLYNEQFF; cdr3_nt: TGTGCCAGCAGTGAGTACGGGACAGGGGCAGACCTCTACAATGAGCAGTTCTTC
j_call: TRBJ2-3; v_call: TRBV28; clone_size: once; cdr3_length: 19; d_call: TRBD2; cdr3_aa: CASSQGPPLLAGLTDTQYF; cdr3_nt: TGTGCCAGCAGCCAAGGACCACCACTACTAGCGGGACTCACAGATACGCAGTATTTT
j_call: TRBJ2-2; v_call: TRBV7-8; clone_size: many; cdr3_length: 17; d_call: NA; cdr3_aa: CASSLGLAVKNTGELFF; cdr3_nt: TGTGCCAGCAGCTTAGGATTAGCGGTCAAGAACACCGGGGAGCTGTTTTTT
j_call: TRBJ2-7; v_call: TRBV30; clone_size: many; cdr3_length: 11; d_call: NA; cdr3_aa: CAWAQGFEQYF; cdr3_nt: TGTGCCTGGGCACAGGGTTTCGAGCAGTACTTC
j_call: TRBJ2-5; v_call: TRBV7-9; clone_size: NA; cdr3_length: 16; d_call: TRBD1; cdr3_aa: CASSPRTGFSQETQYF; cdr3_nt: TGTGCCAGCAGCCCCCGGACAGGGTTTAGTCAAGAGACCCAGTACTTC
j_call: TRBJ1-1; v_call: TRBV19; clone_size: many; cdr3_length: 14; d_call: TRBD1; cdr3_aa: CASSIDRVNTEAFF; cdr3_nt: TGTGCCAGCAGCATTGACAGGGTGAACACTGAAGCTTTCTTT
j_call: TRBJ1-3; v_call: TRBV28; clone_size: many; cdr3_length: 17; d_call: NA; cdr3_aa: CASSPFQKPNSGNTIYF; cdr3_nt: TGTGCCAGCAGTCCCTTTCAAAAGCCTAACTCTGGAAACACCATATATTTT
j_call: TRBJ1-1; v_call: TRBV6-1; clone_size: many; cdr3_length: 15; d_call: NA; cdr3_aa: CASSEPQAWGDEAFF; cdr3_nt: TGTGCCAGCAGTGAACCACAGGCATGGGGGGATGAAGCTTTCTTT
j_call: TRBJ1-1; v_call: TRBV5-5; clone_size: NA; cdr3_length: 17; d_call: NA; cdr3_aa: CASSLSASYGQNTEAFF; cdr3_nt: TGTGCCAGCAGCTTGTCCGCATCATATGGACAGAACACTGAAGCTTTCTTT
j_call: TRBJ2-3; v_call: TRBV5-5; clone_size: few; cdr3_length: 16; d_call: TRBD2; cdr3_aa: CASSFRGLAHTDTQYF; cdr3_nt: TGTGCCAGCAGCTTCCGAGGACTAGCCCACACAGATACGCAGTATTTT
j_call: TRBJ2-7; v_call: TRBV6-6; clone_size: many; cdr3_length: 16; d_call: NA; cdr3_aa: CASSYNWGTESYEQYF; cdr3_nt: TGTGCCAGCAGTTACAACTGGGGGACGGAGAGTTACGAGCAGTACTTC
j_call: TRBJ1-2; v_call: TRBV5-6; clone_size: many; cdr3_length: 16; d_call: NA; cdr3_aa: CASSLWMSAANYGYTF; cdr3_nt: TGTGCCAGCAGCTTGTGGATGAGTGCGGCTAACTATGGCTACACCTTC
j_call: TRBJ2-5; v_call: TRBV3-1; clone_size: few; cdr3_length: 16; d_call: NA; cdr3_aa: CASSPRGPRAQETQYF; cdr3_nt: TGTGCCAGCAGCCCTCGGGGGCCCCGGGCACAAGAGACCCAGTACTTC
j_call: TRBJ1-2; v_call: TRBV2; clone_size: many; cdr3_length: 14; d_call: TRBD1; cdr3_aa: CASSQDRTDYGYTF; cdr3_nt: TGTGCCAGCAGCCAGGACAGGACCGACTATGGCTACACCTTC
j_call: TRBJ2-2; v_call: TRBV7-9; clone_size: many; cdr3_length: 16; d_call: TRBD2; cdr3_aa: CASSQVAGGPAGELFF; cdr3_nt: TGTGCCAGCAGCCAGGTAGCGGGAGGGCCCGCCGGGGAGCTGTTTTTT
j_call: TRBJ2-2; v_call: TRBV6-2/TRBV6-3; clone_size: many; cdr3_length: 15; d_call: NA; cdr3_aa: CASTQGEGWTGELFF; cdr3_nt: TGTGCCAGCACTCAGGGGGAGGGCTGGACCGGGGAGCTGTTTTTT
j_call: TRBJ1-5; v_call: TRBV20-1; clone_size: few; cdr3_length: 19; d_call: TRBD1; cdr3_aa: CSARALRDREIGGNQPQHF; cdr3_nt: TGCAGTGCTAGAGCTCTCCGGGACAGGGAAATTGGTGGGAATCAGCCCCAGCATTTT
j_call: TRBJ1-5; v_call: TRBV7-2; clone_size: many; cdr3_length: 15; d_call: TRBD1; cdr3_aa: CASSPTGDGNQPQHF; cdr3_nt: TGTGCCAGCAGCCCGACAGGGGATGGTAATCAGCCCCAGCATTTT
j_call: TRBJ1-1; v_call: TRBV2; clone_size: many; cdr3_length: 16; d_call: NA; cdr3_aa: CASREGPYSLVTEAFF; cdr3_nt: TGTGCCAGCAGGGAAGGTCCGTATTCCCTGGTGACTGAAGCTTTCTTT
j_call: TRBJ1-5; v_call: TRBV18; clone_size: NA; cdr3_length: 15; d_call: NA; cdr3_aa: CASSPTGQGDQPQHF; cdr3_nt: TGTGCCAGCTCACCTACGGGACAAGGCGATCAGCCCCAGCATTTT
j_call: TRBJ2-7; v_call: TRBV2; clone_size: many; cdr3_length: 13; d_call: TRBD2; cdr3_aa: CASGERDSYEQYF; cdr3_nt: TGTGCCAGCGGTGAGCGGGACTCGTACGAGCAGTACTTC
j_call: TRBJ2-5; v_call: TRBV7-9; clone_size: many; cdr3_length: 12; d_call: TRBD2; cdr3_aa: CASTYGGKTQYF; cdr3_nt: TGTGCCAGCACCTACGGGGGGAAGACCCAGTACTTC
j_call: TRBJ2-3; v_call: TRBV24-1; clone_size: NA; cdr3_length: 15; d_call: TRBD2; cdr3_aa: CATGGLAGDSDTQYF; cdr3_nt: TGTGCCACCGGCGGACTAGCGGGAGATTCAGATACGCAGTATTTT